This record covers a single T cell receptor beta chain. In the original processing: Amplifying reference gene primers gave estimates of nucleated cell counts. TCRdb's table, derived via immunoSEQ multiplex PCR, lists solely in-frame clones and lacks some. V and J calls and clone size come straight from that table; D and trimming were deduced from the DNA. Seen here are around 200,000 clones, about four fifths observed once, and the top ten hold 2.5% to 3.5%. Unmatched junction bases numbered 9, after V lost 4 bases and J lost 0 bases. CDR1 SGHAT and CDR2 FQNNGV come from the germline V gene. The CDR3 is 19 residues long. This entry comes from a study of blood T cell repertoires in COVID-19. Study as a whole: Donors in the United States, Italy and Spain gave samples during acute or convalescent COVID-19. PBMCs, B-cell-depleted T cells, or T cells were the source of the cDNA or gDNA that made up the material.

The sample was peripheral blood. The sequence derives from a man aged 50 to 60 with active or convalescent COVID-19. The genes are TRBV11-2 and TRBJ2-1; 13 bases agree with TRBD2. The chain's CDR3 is CASSSPGLAGPSSYNEQFF. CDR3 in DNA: TGTGCCAGCAGCTCCCCGGGACTAGCGGGACCGAGCTCCTACAATGAGCAGTTCTTC. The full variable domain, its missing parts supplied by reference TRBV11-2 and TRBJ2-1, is EAGVAQSPRYKIIEKRQSVAFWCNPISGHATLYWYQQILGQGPKLLIQFQNNGVVDDSQLPKDRFSAERLKGVDSTLKIQPAKLEDSAVYLCASSSPGLAGPSSYNEQFFGPGTRLTVL.